The 17 T cell receptor beta chains below were found in one sample sequenced in a study of T cell responses to AZD1222 COVID-19 vaccine (dated by TCRdb to the early 2020s). The time point label, read with the paper, signifies: baseline before first vaccination. The protocol used for the library was the immunoSEQ multiplex PCR assay. TCRdb limited this immuneACCESS table to in-frame rearrangements with V and J called. A share of clones is missing; checked studies link under half to unresolved V genes, and the rest is unexplained. The sample has about 180,000 clones on record, approximately 86% of them singletons. The ten most abundant clones make up around 3% of the sample. This sample comprised peripheral blood, obtained on day 0 of AZD1222 vaccination. Source of these receptors: an adult in good health.

V gene TRBV7-9 combines with J gene TRBJ1-1; D gene ambiguous. Germline V lookup: CDR1 SEHNR, CDR2 FQNEAQ (reference sequence). This CDR3 comprises 12 residues. The germline V and J ends were trimmed by 4 bases and 5 bases, with 8 bases remaining between them. The CDR3 here is CASSSASTEAFF. The CDR3, as DNA: TGTGCCAGCAGCTCAGCTTCGACTGAAGCTTTCTTT.

CDR3 residues: CASSELGPNEKLFF. In DNA, the CDR3 is TGTGCCAGCAGTGAACTGGGCCCCAATGAAAAACTGTTTTTT. This sequence joins TRBV6-1 and TRBJ1-4; D call uncertain. CDR3 length equals 14 residues. Germline V gives CDR1 MNHNS, CDR2 SASEGT. V lost 2 bases, J lost 5 bases, and 9 bases lay in between.

The chain's CDR3 is CASSRAWGDNEQFF. The DNA for the CDR3 is TGTGCCAGCAGCAGGGCCTGGGGGGACAATGAGCAGTTCTTC. This chain connects TRBV7-9 to TRBJ2-1, with D perhaps TRBD2 (6 bases). Germline CDR1 is SEHNR and CDR2 is FQNEAQ (reference sequence). CDR3 length equals 14 residues. The V end was cut by 5 bases, the J end by 5 bases, with 13 bases between.

The V and J genes are TRBV12-3 or TRBV12-4 and TRBJ2-7; D unresolved. The CDR3 is 12 amino acids. Trimming pared 5 bases from V and 3 bases from J, leaving 8 bases between. CDR3 DNA sequence: TGTGCCAGCAGTCAAAATGACTACGAGCAGTACTTC. Translating it yields CASSQNDYEQYF.

The gene calls are TRBV30 and TRBJ2-1, with D perhaps TRBD2 (6 bases). Germline CDR1 is GTSNPN and CDR2 is SVGIG (reference sequence). V was shortened by 0 bases and J by 9 bases, with 9 bases between the two germline ends. This CDR3 spans 12 amino acids. Written as DNA, the CDR3 is TGTGCCTGGAGTGTAATGGGGGGTGAGCAGTTCTTC. Residues: CAWSVMGGEQFF.

V gene TRBV10-3 combines with J gene TRBJ1-2; D is uncertain. V was cut by 2 bases and J by 2 bases, with 12 bases left in between. CDR1 and CDR2 from the germline V gene are ENHRY and SYGVKD. This CDR3 has 15 residues. The CDR3 loop is CAISEPRVQNYGYTF. The CDR3 DNA sequence: TGTGCCATCAGTGAGCCTCGGGTGCAGAACTATGGCTACACCTTC.

This chain links TRBV28 with TRBJ2-2; TRBD2 aligns across 7 bases. CDR1 and CDR2 from the germline V gene are MDHEN and SYDVKM. With 4 bases clipped from V and 3 bases from J, the junction kept 8 bases outside the gene matches. The CDR3 is made up of 16 amino acids. The CDR3 loop is CASSSPGLPHTGELFF. CDR3 coding DNA: TGTGCCAGCAGTTCGCCGGGACTACCCCACACCGGGGAGCTGTTTTTT.

The chain has TRBV5-5 and TRBJ2-3; D unclear. The CDR3 contains 12 residues. With 2 bases removed from V and 4 bases from J, the gap between germline ends came to 5 bases. Looked up from germline, CDR1 is SGHKS and CDR2 is YYEKEE (reference sequence). Written as DNA, the CDR3 is TGTGCCAGCAGCTTTTCCGCAGATACGCAGTATTTT. Translated: CASSFSADTQYF.

This clone was observed once. V is TRBV10-1 and J is TRBJ2-7; D gene ambiguous. In germline, CDR1 is WNHNN, CDR2 SYGVQD (reference sequence). CDR3 length equals 13 residues. The ends were cut back, 5 bases at V and 3 bases at J, with 11 bases in the middle. In DNA, the CDR3 is TGCGCCAGCAGTTCTCAAAACAGCTACGAGCAGTACTTC. Protein sequence: CASSSQNSYEQYF.

This clone was detected once. CDR3 protein: CASSWGSGNTGELFF. The CDR3 bases are TGTGCCAGCAGCTGGGGGTCAGGGAACACCGGGGAGCTGTTTTTT. The chain employs TRBV7-8 and TRBJ2-2; D may correspond to TRBD1 or TRBD2 (5 bases each). Deletions cut 4 bases from V and 1 base from J, with 10 bases between. This CDR3 is built from 15 residues. CDR1 and CDR2 (germline): SGHVS, FQNEAQ. Full variable domain (rest looked up from reference TRBV7-8 and TRBJ2-2): GAGVSQSPRYKVAKRGQDVALRCDPISGHVSLFWYQQALGQGPEFLTYFQNEAQLDKSGLPSDRFFAERPEGSVSTLKIQRTQQEDSAVYLCASSWGSGNTGELFFGEGSRLTVL.

A single count supports this clone. The rearrangement links TRBV2 to TRBJ2-5; weak D call: TRBD1 (7 bases). CDR1 SNHLY and CDR2 FYNNEI come from the germline V gene. The ends were cut back, 7 bases at V and 5 bases at J, with 29 bases in the middle. This CDR3 is 18 amino acids long. The CDR3 loop reads CASTGTAQGGFVGETQYF. The DNA for the CDR3 is TGTGCCAGCACGGGAACCGCTCAGGGGGGTTTTGTAGGGGAGACCCAGTACTTC.

The rearrangement joins TRBV5-1 to TRBJ2-1, with TRBD2 identical over 7 bases. The J segment lost 12 bases and the V segment lost 1 base, leaving 13 bases of the junction unmatched. Germline CDR1 is SGHRS and CDR2 is YFSETQ. CDR3 size: 15 residues. The CDR3 DNA sequence: TGCGCCAGCAGCTTGCCCCAGAGCGGGAAAGAAGGGCAGTTCTTC. It translates to CASSLPQSGKEGQFF.

The gene calls are TRBV7-2 and TRBJ2-2; D is unclear. Trimming shortened V by 2 bases and J by 4 bases, and 11 bases separated the two germline ends. The CDR3 contains 15 residues. Germline V CDR1 and CDR2: SGHTA, FQGNSA. The CDR3 bases are TGTGCCAGCAGCTTATTGGGGTGGGCCACCGGGGAGCTGTTTTTT. As protein: CASSLLGWATGELFF.

A remark on this clone: Other DNA sequences in this specimen translate into the identical CDR3. The chain uses TRBV5-1 and TRBJ2-2; D is uncertain. Germline assignment: CDR1 SGHRS and CDR2 YFSETQ. The CDR3 covers 14 residues. Trimming removed 2 bases at V and 6 bases at J, with 11 bases between. The CDR3 nucleotides are TGCGCCAGCAGCTTCGGAGCAGGCCCCGGGGAGCTGTTTTTT. Translating gives CASSFGAGPGELFF.

The chain combines TRBV28 with TRBJ2-3, with no clear D. The germline gives CDR1 MDHEN, CDR2 SYDVKM. Trimming took off 4 bases at V and 4 bases at J, with 6 bases between the two ends. The length of the CDR3 is 12 residues. The DNA of the CDR3 is TGTGCCAGCAGTTCATCGGCAGATACGCAGTATTTT. Protein sequence: CASSSSADTQYF.

The chain recombines TRBV29-1 with TRBJ2-4; no clear D gene. Trimming removed 4 bases at V and 0 bases at J, with 13 bases between. CDR1 is SQVTM, CDR2 ANQGSEA, per germline. The CDR3 length is 15 residues. The CDR3 sequence is CSVVVVVIAKNIQYF. The CDR3 nucleotides read TGCAGCGTTGTGGTGGTCGTAATAGCCAAAAACATTCAGTACTTC. Full variable domain (remainder filled in from reference TRBV29-1 and TRBJ2-4): SAVISQKPSRDICQRGTSLTIQCQVDSQVTMMFWYRQQPGQSLTLIATANQGSEATYESGFVIDKFPISRPNLTFSTLTVSNMSPEDSSIYLCSVVVVVIAKNIQYFGAGTRLSVL.

The count of this clone is one. The chain joins TRBV5-1 to TRBJ1-2; D is uncertain. V gave up 4 bases and J gave up 4 bases, with 14 bases separating them. Germline values: CDR1 SGHRS, CDR2 YFSETQ. CDR3 size: 14 residues. CDR3 DNA: TGCGCCAGCAGCCTACCAGACGGAGTCTATGGCTACACCTTC. It translates to CASSLPDGVYGYTF.